This TCR beta chain was retrieved from a study of blood T cell repertoires in COVID-19. Across the study: From T cells, B-cell-depleted T cells, or PBMCs came the material, which was cDNA or gDNA.

Per the original methods: How many nucleated cells were present was estimated from reference gene primer amplification. Generated by immunoSEQ multiplex PCR, the TCRdb table keeps only in-frame clones and is missing some. V, J and clone size are those of that table, while D and trimming were read from the DNA. This table holds approximately 530,000 clones, approximately 88% found once. Patients from Seattle were sampled longitudinally, starting during active infection. Germline CDR1 reads SGHNT; CDR2 reads YENEEA. With 3 bases removed from V and 6 bases from J, the gap between germline ends came to 15 bases. The CDR3 runs to 15 residues.

Material for sequencing was peripheral blood. The receptor comes from a woman aged 50 to 60 with COVID-19, enrolled during active disease. V is TRBV11-3 and J is TRBJ2-1, with a possible D match to TRBD2 (5 bases). This chain's CDR3 is CASSFGRHEGNEQFF. CDR3 DNA sequence: TGTGCCAGCAGCTTCGGGCGACATGAGGGCAATGAGCAGTTCTTC.